This TCR beta chain came from a study of T cell responses to AZD1222 COVID-19 vaccine. Study-wide results and caveats: Of the AZD1222 recipients, only five to seven were seropositive at baseline.

The method was immunoSEQ multiplex PCR; TCRdb's version includes in-frame clones alone and lacks a portion of them. The repertoire consists of around 120,000 clones, with about 87% occurring once and the leading ten covering under 9%. Turning to this clone: Its antigen is undetermined. Other DNA sequences in the sample encode the same CDR3.

J gave up 4 bases and V 2 bases, and 2 bases lay outside the gene matches. This CDR3 region has 13 residues. CDR1 and CDR2 from the germline V gene are GTSNPN and SVGIG (reference sequence). This material consisted of peripheral blood, taken on day 0 of AZD1222 vaccination. This rearrangement joins TRBV30 to TRBJ1-5; 7 nucleotides line up with TRBD1. This clonotype originated in an adult in good health. Here the CDR3 DNA reads TGTGCCTGGAGTCCACAGGGGAATCAGCCCCAGCATTTT. It yields the protein CAWSPQGNQPQHF.